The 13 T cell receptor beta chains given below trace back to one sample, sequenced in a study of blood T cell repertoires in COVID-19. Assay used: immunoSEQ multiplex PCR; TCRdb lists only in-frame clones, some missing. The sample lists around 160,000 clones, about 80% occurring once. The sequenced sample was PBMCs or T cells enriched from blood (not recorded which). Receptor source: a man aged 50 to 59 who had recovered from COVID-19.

CDR3 residues: CASAGDYMNTEAFF. The DNA of the CDR3 is TGTGCCAGCGCAGGGGACTACATGAACACTGAAGCTTTCTTT. The V call is TRBV18, the J call TRBJ1-1, with a weak D call TRBD1 (6 bases). The V end lost 8 bases, the J end lost 0 bases, and 13 bases lay between the germline ends. The CDR3 is made up of 14 amino acids. The germline V gene has CDR1 KGHSH and CDR2 LQKENI.

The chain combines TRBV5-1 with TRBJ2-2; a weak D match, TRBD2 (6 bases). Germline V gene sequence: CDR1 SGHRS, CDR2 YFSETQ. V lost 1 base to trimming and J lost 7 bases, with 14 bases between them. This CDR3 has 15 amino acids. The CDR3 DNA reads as TGCGCCAGCAGCTTGCCGAACCAGGGAGGCGGGGAGCTGTTTTTT. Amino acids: CASSLPNQGGGELFF.

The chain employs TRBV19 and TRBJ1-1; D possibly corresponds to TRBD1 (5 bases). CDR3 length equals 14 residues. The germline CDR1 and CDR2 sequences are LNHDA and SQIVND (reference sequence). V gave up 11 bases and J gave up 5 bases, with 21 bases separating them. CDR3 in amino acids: CASESGARSTEAFF. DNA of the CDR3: TGTGCCTCCGAGAGTGGGGCCCGGTCGACTGAAGCTTTCTTT.

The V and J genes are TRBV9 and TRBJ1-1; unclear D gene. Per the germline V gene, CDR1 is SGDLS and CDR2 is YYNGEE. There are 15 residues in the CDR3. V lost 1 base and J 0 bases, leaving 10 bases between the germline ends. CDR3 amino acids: CASSVLSGMNTEAFF. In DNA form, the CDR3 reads TGTGCCAGCAGCGTATTATCAGGAATGAACACTGAAGCTTTCTTT.

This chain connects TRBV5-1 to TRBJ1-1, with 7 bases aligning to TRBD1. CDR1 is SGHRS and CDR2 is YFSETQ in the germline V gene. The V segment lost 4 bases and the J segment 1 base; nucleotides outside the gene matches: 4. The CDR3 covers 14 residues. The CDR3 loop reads CASSADRENTEAFF. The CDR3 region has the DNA TGCGCCAGCAGCGCCGACAGGGAGAACACTGAAGCTTTCTTT.

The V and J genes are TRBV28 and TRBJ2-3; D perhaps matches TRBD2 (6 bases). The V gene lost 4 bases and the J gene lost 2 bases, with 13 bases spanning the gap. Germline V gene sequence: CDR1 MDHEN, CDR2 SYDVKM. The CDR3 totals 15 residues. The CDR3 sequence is CASSSRGGLTDTQYF. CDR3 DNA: TGTGCCAGCAGTTCACGGGGAGGCCTCACAGATACGCAGTATTTT. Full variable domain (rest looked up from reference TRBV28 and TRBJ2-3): DVKVTQSSRYLVKRTGEKVFLECVQDMDHENMFWYRQDPGLGLRLIYFSYDVKMKEKGDIPEGYSVSREKKERFSLILESASTNQTSMYLCASSSRGGLTDTQYFGPGTRLTVL.

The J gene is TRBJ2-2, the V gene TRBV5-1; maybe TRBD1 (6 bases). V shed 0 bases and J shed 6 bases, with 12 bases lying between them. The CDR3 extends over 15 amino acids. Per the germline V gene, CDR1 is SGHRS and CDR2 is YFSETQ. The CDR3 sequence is CASSLAGAGAGELFF. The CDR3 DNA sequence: TGCGCCAGCAGCTTGGCAGGGGCTGGCGCCGGGGAGCTGTTTTTT.

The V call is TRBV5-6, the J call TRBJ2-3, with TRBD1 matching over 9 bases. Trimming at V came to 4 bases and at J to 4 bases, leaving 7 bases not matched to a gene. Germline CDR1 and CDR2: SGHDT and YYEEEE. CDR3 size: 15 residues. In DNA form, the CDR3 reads TGTGCCAGCAGCGCATCCGGGACAGGGTCAGATACGCAGTATTTT. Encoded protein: CASSASGTGSDTQYF.

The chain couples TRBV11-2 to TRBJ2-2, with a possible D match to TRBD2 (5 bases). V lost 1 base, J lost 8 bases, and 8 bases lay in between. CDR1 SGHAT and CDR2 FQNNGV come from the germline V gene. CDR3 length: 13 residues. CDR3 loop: CASSLASWGELFF. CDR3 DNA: TGTGCCAGCAGCTTAGCTAGCTGGGGGGAGCTGTTTTTT.

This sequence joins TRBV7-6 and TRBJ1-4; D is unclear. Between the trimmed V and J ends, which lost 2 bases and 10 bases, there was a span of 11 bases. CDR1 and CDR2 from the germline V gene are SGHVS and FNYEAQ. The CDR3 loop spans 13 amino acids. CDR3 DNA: TGTGCCAGCAGCTTAACTAAAGACGGAAAACTGTTTTTT. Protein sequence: CASSLTKDGKLFF.

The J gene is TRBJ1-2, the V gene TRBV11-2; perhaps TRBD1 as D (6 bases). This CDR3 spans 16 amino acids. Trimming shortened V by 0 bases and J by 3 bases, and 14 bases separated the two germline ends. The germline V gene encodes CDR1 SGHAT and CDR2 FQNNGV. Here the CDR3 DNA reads TGTGCCAGCAGCTTAGAGTCGTACAGGGTGGACTATGGCTACACCTTC. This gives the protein CASSLESYRVDYGYTF.

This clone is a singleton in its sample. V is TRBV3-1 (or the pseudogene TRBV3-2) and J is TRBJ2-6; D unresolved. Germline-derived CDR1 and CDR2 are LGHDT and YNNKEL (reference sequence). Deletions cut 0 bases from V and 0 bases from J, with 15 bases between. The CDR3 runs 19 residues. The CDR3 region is CASSQDPALLNSGANVLTF. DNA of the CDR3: TGTGCCAGCAGCCAAGATCCCGCCCTACTGAACTCTGGGGCCAACGTCCTGACTTTC.

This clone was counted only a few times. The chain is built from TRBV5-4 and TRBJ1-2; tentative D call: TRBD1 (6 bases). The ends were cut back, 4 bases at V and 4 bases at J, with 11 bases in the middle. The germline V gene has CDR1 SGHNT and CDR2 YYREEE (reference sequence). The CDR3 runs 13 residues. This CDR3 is CASSIVGAYGYTF. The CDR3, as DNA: TGTGCCAGCAGCATAGTGGGGGCCTATGGCTACACCTTC. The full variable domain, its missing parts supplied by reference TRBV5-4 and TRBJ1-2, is ETGVTQSPTHLIKTRGQQVTLRCSSQSGHNTVSWYQQALGQGPQFIFQYYREEENGRGNFPPRFSGLQFPNYSSELNVNALELDDSALYLCASSIVGAYGYTFGSGTRLTVV.